This TCR beta chain was sequenced in a study of T cells in Graves' hyperthyroidism and ophthalmopathy. Study results and caveats: Blood also contained most expanded thyroid clonotypes above 0.001.

Each diagnosis drew on symptoms, thyroxine, TRAb, thyroid ultrasound and orbital computed tomography findings. Germline CDR1 is SGHVS and CDR2 is FQNEAQ. V lost 1 base to trimming and J lost 2 bases; unmatched junction nucleotides: 6. This CDR3 spans 18 amino acids. This clonotype was seen a handful of times. Its specificity is unknown. Regions amplified from RNA transcripts were the TCR beta CDR3 regions. HTBI primers were used for first-round RT-PCR of the TCR CDR3. Via MiXCR, TCRdb re-called the multiplex PCR reads, giving one row per CDR3 protein. The repertoire holds some 570,000 distinct CDR3 sequences, over 15% seen once, with approximately 15% in the top ten.

The sample taken for sequencing was blood. The TCR comes from a woman aged 18-35 years with Graves' ophthalmopathy. The rearrangement uses TRBV7-8 and TRBJ2-5, with 14 bases aligning to TRBD2. The CDR3 nucleotides are TGTGCCAGCAGCTTAGAAGGGGGACTAGCGGGAGAACAAGAGACCCAGTACTTC. This codes for CASSLEGGLAGEQETQYF.